Listed below are T cell receptor beta chains from one sample, sequenced in a study of cytomegalovirus exposure and HLA in healthy donors. The table came from immunoSEQ multiplex PCR; TCRdb's copy has only in-frame clones and leaves some out. Of 99,000 or so clones detected, 70% to 80% appear once; the ten largest clones hold roughly 2.1%. The sequencing sample was made of PBMCs. The receptor set was obtained from a man younger than 40 in good health and CMV-seronegative. The CDR3 runs from the conserved cysteine through the conserved F or W. The D gene is left open where the match is weak. Some rows have no size entry. The others give once, few or many, or a class for an expanded clone.

v_gene	abundance	d_gene	j_gene	CDR3aa	CDR3nt
TRBV6-5	-	TRBD1	TRBJ2-7	CASSVGTGGLYEQYF	TGTGCCAGCAGTGTCGGGACAGGGGGTCTCTACGAGCAGTACTTC
TRBV10-3	-	-	TRBJ2-7	CAISGVVSYEQYF	TGTGCCATATCAGGGGTAGTGAGCTACGAGCAGTACTTC
TRBV6-1	few	-	TRBJ2-1	CASNHGALYNEQFF	TGTGCCAGCAACCATGGGGCACTCTACAATGAGCAGTTCTTC
TRBV19	-	-	TRBJ2-1	CASMDSYNEQFF	TGTGCCAGTATGGACTCTTACAATGAGCAGTTCTTC
TRBV4-3	few	-	TRBJ2-6	CASSQDSSGANVLTF	TGCGCCAGCAGCCAAGACAGCTCTGGGGCCAACGTCCTGACTTTC
TRBV18	-	TRBD2	TRBJ2-5	CASSRGYGGQETQYF	TGTGCCAGCTCACGCGGGTACGGGGGGCAAGAGACCCAGTACTTC
TRBV9	-	-	TRBJ2-7	CASSAGHSPSYEQYF	TGTGCCAGCAGCGCAGGACACAGCCCTTCCTACGAGCAGTACTTC
TRBV4-3	few	-	TRBJ2-7	CASSQDIRYEQYF	TGCGCCAGCAGCCAAGATATTCGTTACGAGCAGTACTTC
TRBV7-9	-	-	TRBJ2-1	CASSRSYNEQFF	TGTGCCAGCAGCCGGAGTTACAATGAGCAGTTCTTC
TRBV4-1	-	TRBD2	TRBJ2-7	CASSQTLAGRPYEQYF	TGCGCCAGCAGCCAAACTCTAGCGGGACGTCCCTACGAGCAGTACTTC
TRBV10-3	-	-	TRBJ1-2	CAISPSSLREPNYGYTF	TGTGCCATCAGCCCTTCAAGTTTGAGGGAACCAAACTATGGCTACACCTTC
TRBV5-1	-	-	TRBJ1-4	CASSLTGTFGEKLFF	TGCGCCAGCAGCTTGACAGGGACGTTTGGTGAAAAACTGTTTTTT
TRBV6-1	-	-	TRBJ2-3	CASGRKQGDTQYF	TGTGCCAGCGGGAGGAAACAGGGGGATACGCAGTATTTT
TRBV9	-	TRBD1	TRBJ2-7	CASSNTRDRGYEQYF	TGTGCCAGCAGCAACACCCGGGACAGGGGATACGAGCAGTACTTC
TRBV27	-	TRBD2	TRBJ2-5	CASSARGGGQGTQYF	TGTGCCAGCAGTGCCCGGGGGGGAGGACAAGGGACCCAGTACTTC
TRBV7-9	once	-	TRBJ1-1	CASSSMLVTEAFF	TGTGCCAGCAGCTCTATGTTGGTTACTGAAGCTTTCTTT
TRBV6-5	-	-	TRBJ2-7	CASSYSYRTSYEQYF	TGTGCCAGCAGTTACTCGTACAGGACATCCTACGAGCAGTACTTC
TRBV9	-	-	TRBJ1-1	CASSVTGNTEAFF	TGTGCCAGCAGCGTAACAGGGAACACTGAAGCTTTCTTT
TRBV14	-	TRBD1	TRBJ1-4	CASSQGTAGTGGGKLFF	TGTGCCAGCAGCCAAGGCACGGCCGGGACAGGGGGCGGAAAACTGTTTTTT
TRBV29-1	-	-	TRBJ2-1	CSVEDTGLYEQFF	TGCAGCGTTGAAGATACGGGACTTTATGAGCAGTTCTTC
TRBV28	-	TRBD1	TRBJ1-2	CASSFGTGYGYTF	TGTGCCAGCAGTTTCGGGACAGGCTATGGCTACACCTTC
TRBV2	-	-	TRBJ1-2	CASSVAGTNYGYTF	TGTGCCAGCAGTGTCGCAGGGACTAACTATGGCTACACCTTC
TRBV6-5	-	-	TRBJ2-7	CASSITTYDYEQYF	TGTGCCAGCAGTATCACGACATACGACTACGAGCAGTACTTC
TRBV25-1	-	TRBD1	TRBJ2-1	CASSEGTDSYNEQFF	TGTGCCAGCAGTGAGGGGACAGACTCCTACAATGAGCAGTTCTTC
TRBV7-9	few	-	TRBJ1-3	CASTEGFGNTIYF	TGTGCCAGCACCGAGGGTTTCGGAAACACCATATATTTT
TRBV6-1	once	-	TRBJ2-3	CASSEPFTDTQYF	TGTGCCAGCAGTGAACCTTTCACAGATACGCAGTATTTT
TRBV7-9	-	TRBD2	TRBJ2-5	CASSLGAGVGQETQYF	TGTGCCAGCAGCTTAGGAGCGGGAGTGGGGCAAGAGACCCAGTACTTC
TRBV14	-	-	TRBJ2-1	CASSPRSTRNEQFF	TGTGCCAGCAGCCCCCGTTCGACTAGAAATGAGCAGTTCTTC
TRBV9	-	-	TRBJ2-5	CASSVGGLAVYQETQYF	TGTGCCAGCAGCGTAGGAGGGTTAGCGGTGTACCAAGAGACCCAGTACTTC
TRBV19	-	TRBD1	TRBJ1-4	CASGQGRWGNEKLFF	TGTGCCAGCGGACAGGGAAGATGGGGGAATGAAAAACTGTTTTTT
TRBV5-4	-	-	TRBJ1-4	CASSPRGGTEKLFF	TGTGCCAGCAGCCCCCGGGGGGGTACGGAAAAACTGTTTTTT
TRBV28	few	-	TRBJ1-4	CASRRTVNEKLFF	TGTGCCAGCAGGCGGACAGTTAATGAAAAACTGTTTTTT
TRBV29-1	once	TRBD1	TRBJ2-7	CSAGEQGAYEQYF	TGCAGCGCCGGGGAACAGGGGGCCTACGAGCAGTACTTC
TRBV19	few	-	TRBJ2-7	CASSVKAEQYF	TGTGCCAGTAGTGTTAAAGCGGAGCAGTACTTC
TRBV7-2	once	-	TRBJ1-1	CASSRGRYTEAFF	TGTGCCAGCAGCCGAGGGCGGTACACTGAAGCTTTCTTT
TRBV19	-	TRBD2	TRBJ2-5	CATTLAGGETQYF	TGTGCCACCACACTAGCGGGAGGAGAGACCCAGTACTTC
TRBV5-1	-	-	TRBJ1-1	CASSARQQNTEAFF	TGCGCCAGCAGCGCCAGACAGCAGAACACTGAAGCTTTCTTT
TRBV4-3	many	-	TRBJ1-5	CASSQDLGGHQPQHF	TGCGCCAGCAGCCAAGATTTAGGCGGCCATCAGCCCCAGCATTTT
TRBV9	once	-	TRBJ2-3	CASSRVRDTDTQYF	TGTGCCAGCAGTCGAGTCAGGGACACAGATACGCAGTATTTT
TRBV7-9	-	TRBD1	TRBJ1-2	CSSSFRTGGSYTF	TGTTCCAGCAGCTTCCGGACAGGGGGCAGCTACACCTTC
TRBV6-5	-	-	TRBJ1-2	CASSYGEIYGYTF	TGTGCCAGCAGTTACGGAGAGATCTATGGCTACACCTTC
TRBV5-5	-	-	TRBJ1-5	CASSFGAANQPQHF	TGTGCCAGCAGCTTTGGGGCAGCTAATCAGCCCCAGCATTTT
TRBV5-1	-	-	TRBJ2-1	CASESDSPGNEQFF	TGCGCCAGCGAGTCGGACAGTCCCGGGAATGAGCAGTTCTTC
TRBV7-9	-	TRBD2	TRBJ2-7	CASSSLTSGYEQYF	TGTGCCAGCAGCTCCTTGACTAGCGGCTACGAGCAGTACTTC
TRBV5-1	-	-	TRBJ2-1	CASSFSGVGNEQFF	TGCGCCAGCAGCTTTAGCGGAGTAGGCAATGAGCAGTTCTTC
TRBV15	few	-	TRBJ2-6	CATSRGMADSGANVLTF	TGTGCCACCAGCAGAGGTATGGCGGACTCTGGGGCCAACGTCCTGACTTTC
TRBV27	-	TRBD2	TRBJ2-7	CASSPGLAMSYEQYF	TGTGCCAGCAGTCCCGGACTAGCGATGAGCTACGAGCAGTACTTC
TRBV7-2	-	-	TRBJ2-7	CASSLLADPSYEQYF	TGTGCCAGCAGCCTATTAGCGGACCCCTCCTACGAGCAGTACTTC
TRBV7-2	-	-	TRBJ1-4	CASSSTPGFSQKLFF	TGTGCCAGCAGCTCCACCCCCGGTTTTTCCCAAAAACTGTTTTTT
TRBV4-1	-	-	TRBJ1-2	CASSQVTGIYGYTF	TGCGCCAGCAGCCAGGTAACAGGGATTTATGGCTACACCTTC
TRBV7-2	-	TRBD2	TRBJ2-7	CASSFKRGVTYEQYF	TGTGCCAGCAGCTTTAAGCGGGGGGTCACCTACGAGCAGTACTTC
TRBV6-5	-	TRBD1	TRBJ2-7	CASSFTGTGHYEQYF	TGTGCCAGCAGTTTCACCGGGACAGGGCACTACGAGCAGTACTTC
TRBV28	once	TRBD2	TRBJ2-3	CATASGTTDTQYF	TGTGCCACCGCTAGCGGAACCACAGATACGCAGTATTTT
TRBV5-6	once	TRBD1	TRBJ1-2	CASSLERDSYGYTF	TGTGCCAGCAGCTTGGAACGGGACAGCTATGGCTACACCTTC